Here is one T cell receptor (beta chain) with its context. In its sample, this clone was seen a few times. Its recognized antigen is unknown. Nothing much larger sits one base from this clone, and base qualities are not available. Library creation used the immunoSEQ multiplex PCR assay. A mixture of 60 forward primers for TCR Vbeta segments and 13 reverse primers for TCR Jbeta segments was used in the multiplex PCR. Amplification of the CDR3 region of rearranged TCR beta genes was performed with a multiplex PCR assay on genomic DNA. The Illumina HiSeq System was used to sequence the amplified TCR beta libraries as 87-base-pair reads. The original methods were these. A later analysis counted around 72 million unique TCR beta chains across the 600 to 850 repertoires, and some 11 million of these chains were shared by at least two donors. Raw reads were error-corrected and collapsed into unique sequences with a nearest-neighbor algorithm that merged closely related sequences to remove PCR and sequencing errors. To assign V, D and J gene segments, CDR3 sequences were aligned to IMGT reference sequences. Each retained sequence needed at least a six-nucleotide match to both a V gene segment and a J gene segment. Rearrangements were called productive when the CDR3 lacked stop codons and stayed in frame with V and J; all others were non-productive. CDR3 was defined by IMGT convention, running from the second conserved V-encoded cysteine to the conserved J-encoded phenylalanine. The earlier analysis of roughly 590 of the donors excluded sequences that lacked an unambiguous match to a single V gene segment. An earlier analysis of under 750 of the donors called V segments functional above 56.7% productive rearrangements and segregating when the between-donor standard deviation exceeded 5%. A statistical classification framework was developed to diagnose cytomegalovirus status using the catalog of TCR beta chain sequences. In a later analysis, TCR nucleotide sequences were compared against IMGT/GENE-DB human TR gene sequences so that V and J genes could be assigned. A later analysis assigned CDR3 sequences and most-parsimonious VDJ recombination scenarios with the TCRdist pipeline. In a later analysis, each TCR beta chain was defined by its CDR3 amino acid sequence together with its V-gene family, and reads without a unique V-gene family were excluded. In a later analysis, around 650 highly shared, low-generation-probability nucleotide sequences were removed to address suspected cross-contamination and a sequencing artifact. In a later analysis, a clonal expansion index was calculated for each public chain from normalized within-repertoire ranks of inferred template counts. Generation probabilities in a later analysis came from a VDJ recombination model fitted to out-of-frame rearrangements, and those results were checked against IGoR. In a later analysis, hypergeometric tests were used to score TCR-TCR, TCR-HLA and TCR-CMV co-occurrence, with a repertoire-size bias correction applied to TCR pairs. To estimate false discovery rates, a later analysis permuted the HLA or CMV assignments 20 times. A later analysis grouped co-occurring TCRs with DBSCAN, adding TCRdist sequence similarity when clustering within HLA-allele-positive subsets. Co-occurrence clustering excluded repertoires with fewer than 30,000 or more than 120,000 public chains, plus five with anomalous nucleotide sharing. TCRdb carries this immuneACCESS record with in-frame sequences only. Its versions omit some clonotypes, under half of them owing to an unresolved V gene in the studies checked, with the rest unexplained. That table supplies the V and J calls and clone size; D and trimming were determined from the DNA. The sample table shows over 120,000 clones, and more than 7.5% are seen once. Approximately 1.9% of the sample rests with the top ten.

This entry is derived from a study of cytomegalovirus exposure and HLA in healthy donors (dated 2017 in TCRdb). For the study in its entirety: An earlier analysis of 587 of the donors reported more than 250 Gb of sequence data and 117 million unique TCR beta sequences from 150 million to 200 million T cells. An earlier analysis of 500 to 650 of the donors applied high-throughput TCR beta sequencing to assess whether each TCR beta V gene segment acted as functional or pseudogenic. Donor age, sex, ethnicity and CMV serostatus were collected together with the repertoire data. The later analysis used no new phenotypic data to find candidate immune exposures, relying instead on TCR beta sequences and their occurrence across donors. Both class I and class II loci were covered by HLA typing, at four-digit resolution. Every discovery cohort repertoire had been produced on one sequencing platform. Because of strong linkage in the cohort, roughly five DR-DQ haplotypes were treated as single units for association and clustering. The study combined high-throughput TCR immunosequencing, statistical association of individual TCRs with disease status, and machine learning to predict cytomegalovirus infection status. Of the roughly 400 genotyped donors, approximately 80% fell in the genetic ancestry cluster associated with self-reported Caucasian donors. The number of donors typed differed by locus, with roughly 629-640 for A, B, C, DRB1 and DQB1, 522 for DQA1, 606 for DPA1, and 400 to 490 for DPB1. The T cell repertoires of 670 or so subjects were profiled by immunosequencing and related to cytomegalovirus serostatus. Approximately 330 gigabases of sequencing data and around 80 million unique TCR sequences made up an early release that covered over 550 HLA-typed donors. On average, over 200,000 unique TCR beta nucleotide sequences were sequenced per donor among about 400 genotyped donors of the cohort, with approximately 18% of those sequences being non-productive. In a later analysis, previously published TCR beta repertoires from 666 donors were re-analyzed and high-resolution HLA genotyping was added so that TCR occurrence patterns could be studied. A separate validation cohort of roughly 130 different subjects was used in addition to the approximately 700-subject first cohort. In a later genetic analysis, genome-wide SNP genotypes for about three fifths of the roughly 670 donors were used, and that subset was treated as a discovery cohort. The aim of the study was to test whether cataloging public T cell receptors could identify signatures of past pathogen exposure.

Findings and caveats that apply to the study as a whole: Strong co-occurrence of HLA alleles, especially DR and DQ, made assigning TCR associations to individual alleles difficult. Compared with equally common non-associated chains, HLA-associated TCR beta chains in a later analysis were more clonally expanded and had lower generation probabilities. The only immune exposure information available for the cohort was CMV serostatus. A few of the identified cytomegalovirus-associated TCR beta chains were confirmed in vitro to be specific for cytomegalovirus antigens. The authors suggested that the approach could potentially be generalized to other disease states and immunological phenotypes. A further reported finding was that TCR beta sequences accurately predicted the HLA-A and HLA-B alleles for most subjects in the first cohort. Because counts were too low, some 17 rarely observed V segments, including chromosome 9 orphons, were excluded from the earlier analysis of around 640 of the donors. A later analysis found that most CMV-associated TCR beta chains appeared HLA-restricted, with HLA associations seemingly driven largely by CMV exposure. The cohort was sequenced for TCR beta chains only, and without alpha or paired-chain data the features that could be detected were limited. A group of highly shared sequence variants was considered likely to be a technical artifact of the sequencing pipeline. Because HLA typing was missing for some donors at each locus, association tests included only the typed subset. In an earlier analysis of approximately 590 of the donors, most TCR beta V segments appeared in productive rearrangements about 87% or about 30% of the time, broadly matching IMGT annotations. In a later analysis, some 18,000 TCR beta sequences were associated with specific HLA alleles at a false discovery rate of 0.05. In the study, approximately 150 TCR beta chains were listed as associated with cytomegalovirus. In a later genetic analysis, a missense DCLRE1C variant was associated with V-gene and J-gene trimming of TCR beta chains, and the association was replicated in an independent cohort. The presence/absence analyses assumed that sequencing depth was roughly uniform across donors, and that assumption may not be true. Several of the top co-occurrence clusters appeared to be linked to parvovirus B19, influenza, CMV and Epstein-Barr virus, according to a later analysis. Linkage disequilibrium might explain the correlated functional status among segregating V segments, but an unknown experimental factor could not be excluded. Most TCR sequences were observed very rarely across donors, whereas some public TCRs were present in many individuals. In both the original and validation cohorts, the classifier was reported to diagnose cytomegalovirus status with high specificity and sensitivity. According to a later analysis, TCR association rates differed among HLA loci, with DRB1 alleles showing the most associated TCRs and HLA-C alleles showing the fewest. In a later genetic analysis, fewer N-insertions in productive TCRs were reported among donors in an Asian-associated ancestry cluster than the roughly 700-donor mean. Because the 87-base-pair reads could not distinguish some IMGT-functional V segments, including TRBV6-2 and TRBV6-3, those segments were excluded.

The cohort consisted of approximately 690 healthy bone marrow donors. At the time of sampling, every cohort member was nominally healthy, though immune exposures that went unrecorded were likely present. The donor tested CMV seronegative, placing the donor among the roughly 340 seronegative members of the cohort. A peripheral blood sample was provided by each donor, and peripheral blood mononuclear cells were used for TCR beta sequencing. Genomic DNA extraction from the blood cell samples was performed with the Qiagen DNeasy Blood Extraction Kit. V loses 6 bases, J loses 8 bases, and the germline ends lie 16 bases apart. The CDR3 starts with the cysteine, ends with the phenylalanine, and has 14 residues. The only DNA kept is the CDR3, 42 bases in frame from the first base. As encoded in the germline V gene, CDR1 is SGHDN while CDR2 is FVKESK.

The TCR originated in a man aged 50-60 years in good health and CMV-seronegative. The chain is made from TRBV14 and TRBJ1-4; TRBD1 might be the D gene, on 6 matching bases. Material for sequencing was PBMCs. The CDR3 here reads CASRRRGTGEKLFF. DNA sequence: TGTGCCAGCAGACGCAGGGGCACGGGGGAAAAACTGTTTTTT.